The clone carrying this T cell receptor (beta chain) rates as medium-sized. Antigen specificity is unknown. This entry comes from a study of long-term antiretroviral therapy in people with HIV. Study-wide background: The earliest samples predate the 2015 immediate-ART recommendation by about a decade. Study-wide points: ART was followed by higher diversity that remained below transplant donor controls.

The CDR3 is 17 residues long. Germline trimming cut 5 bases from V and 0 bases from J; bases unmatched to any gene: 12. CDR1 is GTSNPN and CDR2 is SVGIG in the germline V gene (reference sequence). Running of the v3.0 immunoSEQ assay took place at survey level. The method was immunoSEQ multiplex PCR; TCRdb's version includes in-frame clones alone and lacks a portion of them. The table shows 20,000 to 30,000 clones, with about 83% occurring only once. Sequenced material: unsorted PBMCs, taken 3 years after starting antiretroviral therapy. The chain links TRBV30 to TRBJ1-5; 8 positions agree with TRBD1. The TCR originated in a man aged 18 to 29 with HIV. This CDR3 is CAWAKGTGGYSNQPQHF. The CDR3 bases are TGTGCCTGGGCCAAAGGGACAGGAGGATATAGCAATCAGCCCCAGCATTTT.